The 32 T cell receptor beta chains below all came from one sample that was sequenced in a study of tumor and adjacent non-tumor tissue in lung cancer. No cell sorting was done before RNA was extracted from the tissue. Three rounds of nested PCR, following a modified ARM-PCR protocol, produced the TCRbeta library. From the multiplex PCR reads, TCRdb called clonotypes with MiXCR, one entry per CDR3 protein. The table lists about 93,000 distinct CDR3 sequences, around 71% of them singletons, with about 16% in the top ten. The sample taken for sequencing was lung tumor tissue. These TCRs come from a man in his sixties with non-small cell lung cancer.

Worth noting for this clonotype: The junction differs from germline at one of its ends, possibly a read error. V usage is TRBV29-1 and J usage is TRBJ2-1; 9 bases agree with TRBD2. CDR1 and CDR2 from the germline V gene are SQVTM and ANQGSEA. CDR3 length: 14 amino acids. The CDR3: CSTGLAALGNEHFF. The CDR3 DNA reads TGCAGCACGGGACTAGCTGCACTTGGCAATGAGCACTTCTTC.

With regard to this clonotype: A read error may be the cause here, since a much bigger clone is one base away. V is TRBV5-1 and J is TRBJ1-1, with D perhaps matching TRBD1 (6 bases). Germline V gene data show CDR1 as SGHRS and CDR2 as YFSETQ. CDR3 length equals 14 residues. V dropped 4 bases and J dropped 0 bases, with 10 bases sitting between them. CDR3 protein: CASSPDSLNTEAFF. In nucleotides, the CDR3 is TGCGCCAGCAGCCCGGACAGCTTGAACACTGAAGCTTTCTTT. The variable domain in full, with the rest retrieved from reference TRBV5-1 and TRBJ1-1, is KAGVTQTPRYLIKTRGQQVTLSCSPISGHRSVSWYQQTPGQGLQFLFEYFSETQRNKGNFPGRFSGRQFSNSRSEMNVSTLELGDSALYLCASSPDSLNTEAFFGQGTRLTVV.

In its sample, this clonotype was seen a few times. This chain uses TRBV28 with TRBJ2-1, with TRBD2 as a possible D gene (6 bases). V shed 1 base and J shed 4 bases, with 14 bases lying between them. The CDR3 loop spans 16 amino acids. Germline values: CDR1 MDHEN, CDR2 SYDVKM. The CDR3 loop is CASSLSVGRSYNEQFF. The CDR3, as DNA: TGTGCCAGCAGTTTATCTGTCGGGAGATCGTACAATGAGCAGTTCTTC.

V is TRBV7-9 and J is TRBJ2-6, with a weak D call TRBD2 (6 bases). The V end was cut by 5 bases, the J end by 0 bases, with 11 bases between. Germline CDR1 SEHNR, CDR2 FQNEAQ (reference sequence). The CDR3 is 16 residues long. The CDR3 nucleotides are TGTGCCAGCAGCCCGGGACTCCACTCTGGGGCCAACGTCCTGACTTTC. It specifies CASSPGLHSGANVLTF.

Concerning this clonotype itself: A read error may be the cause here, since a much bigger clone is one base away. The chain combines TRBV28 with TRBJ2-1; 7 bases map to TRBD2. V lost 4 bases, J lost 5 bases, and 11 bases stayed unmatched. The CDR3 covers 16 residues. Germline V gene data show CDR1 as MDHEN and CDR2 as SYDVKM. For the CDR3, the DNA is TGTGCCAGCAGTTCGATAGTGGGAGGGCGAAACAATGAGCAGTTCTTC. Its translation is CASSSIVGGRNNEQFF. The full variable domain, its missing parts supplied by reference TRBV28 and TRBJ2-1, is DVKVTQSSRYLVKRTGEKVFLECVQDMDHENMFWYRQDPGLGLRLIYFSYDVKMKEKGDIPEGYSVSREKKERFSLILESASTNQTSMYLCASSSIVGGRNNEQFFGPGTRLTVL.

To note about this clonotype: One end of the junction varies from germline; a read error may be responsible. This chain links TRBV13 with TRBJ2-2, with 7 bases that match TRBD2. The CDR3 consists of 16 residues. CDR1 and CDR2 from the germline V gene are PRHDT and FYEKMQ (reference sequence). The DNA of the CDR3 is TGTGCTAGCAGCTTAGGACCGCGGGAGCCCCCCGGGGACCTGTTTTTT. Translating gives CASSLGPREPPGDLFF.

This clonotype was recorded at least ten times. This chain links TRBV5-4 with TRBJ1-2, with a possible D match to TRBD1 (5 bases). Per germline, CDR1 SGHNT and CDR2 YYREEE (reference sequence). The V end lost 4 bases, the J end lost 4 bases, and 17 bases lay between the germline ends. This CDR3 region has 15 residues. The CDR3 sequence is CASSDGGQFRYGYTF. The CDR3 bases are TGTGCCAGCAGCGATGGGGGTCAGTTCCGCTATGGCTACACCTTC.

To note about this clonotype: The junction and the germline gene differ at one end; a read error may be behind it. The genes are TRBV11-3 and TRBJ2-7; possibly TRBD2 for D (6 bases). Germline V gene sequence: CDR1 SGHNT, CDR2 YENEEA. This CDR3 has 15 amino acids. This CDR3 reads CANRRVSRSSYEKYF. The CDR3 DNA reads as TGTGCCAATAGGAGGGTTAGCAGGAGCTCCTACGAGAAGTACTTC.

Remarks on this clonotype: One end of the junction varies from germline; a read error may be responsible. The chain couples TRBV29-1 to TRBJ2-1; 8 bases line up with TRBD1. The CDR3 loop spans 13 amino acids. The germline CDR1 and CDR2 sequences are SQVTM and ANQGSEA. The CDR3 DNA follows: TGCAGCATCAACAGGGGGACGGACAACGAGCAGTTCTTC. Translation gives CSINRGTDNEQFF.

The chain recombines TRBV20-1 with TRBJ2-3, with 10 bases aligning to TRBD2. The CDR3 contains 16 residues. In germline, CDR1 is DFQATT, CDR2 SNEGSKA (reference sequence). The DNA for the CDR3 is TGCAGCTACCTAGCGGGAGTGAGTCGGGACACAGATACGCAGTATTTT. Its translation is CSYLAGVSRDTDTQYF.

This clonotype was seen only once. Given the absence of the conserved phenylalanine or tryptophan at the CDR3 end, a read error is likely. The DNA is left out, because the CDR3 cannot be placed on it with certainty; the CDR3 is given as TCRdb lists it. J is TRBJ1-3 and V is TRBV29-1. In germline, CDR1 is SQVTM, CDR2 ANQGSEA. The CDR3 comprises 15 residues, both ends counted. CDR3 sequence: CSVRAGEHSGNTVYY.

At least ten counts were recorded for this clonotype. This chain joins TRBV6-1 and TRBJ2-7, with a tentative D call TRBD1 (5 bases). The CDR3 covers 11 residues. Germline CDR1 and CDR2: MNHNS and SASEGT. V was shortened by 8 bases and J by 6 bases, with 11 bases between the two germline ends. For the CDR3, the DNA is TGTGCCAGCGTTTCAGGGTCCGAGCAGTACTTC. Translating it yields CASVSGSEQYF.

The gene calls are TRBV29-1 and TRBJ2-1, with D possibly being TRBD2 (5 bases). Trimming took 1 base from V and 8 from J, leaving 15 bases between them. Germline lookup yields CDR1 SQVTM and CDR2 ANQGSEA. This CDR3 has 14 amino acids. The CDR3 spells CSVEGWRAEDEQFF. The CDR3 bases are TGCAGCGTTGAAGGGTGGAGAGCGGAGGATGAGCAGTTCTTC.

This clonotype has a count of ten or more. The chain employs TRBV20-1 and TRBJ2-3; TRBD2 agrees at 13 bases. CDR1 and CDR2 (germline): DFQATT, SNEGSKA (reference sequence). The ends lost 6 bases at V and 5 bases at J; junction bases unmatched: 11. There are 16 residues in the CDR3. CDR3 loop: CSAWTSGSPSQDTQYF. The CDR3 DNA is TGCAGTGCCTGGACTAGCGGGAGTCCTTCACAAGATACGCAGTATTTT.

The CDR3 DNA sequence: TGCAGTGCCTCTCTGGGACAGGGATTTGGAAACACCATATATTTT. Translating gives CSASLGQGFGNTIYF. The chain links TRBV20-1 to TRBJ1-3; 9 nucleotides line up with TRBD1. This CDR3 is built from 15 residues. The V and J ends lost 6 bases and 3 bases, in that order; junction bases with no gene match: 9. CDR1 DFQATT and CDR2 SNEGSKA come from the germline V gene (reference sequence).

Worth noting for this clonotype: It is likely a read error, because the conserved phenylalanine at the end of the CDR3 is missing. J is TRBJ1-1 and V is TRBV29-1; D gene unclear. The CDR3 runs to 12 residues. The germline CDR1 and CDR2 sequences are SQVTM and ANQGSEA. Here the CDR3 reads CSSKALNTDAFS. DNA for the CDR3: TGCAGCTCCAAAGCCCTAAACACTGACGCTTTCTCT.

A note on this clonotype: At one of its ends the junction is not consistent with the germline gene, which may arise from a read error. The chain couples TRBV19 to TRBJ1-1, with D unresolved. The CDR3 consists of 14 residues. Germline V gives CDR1 LNHDA, CDR2 SQIVND (reference sequence). The CDR3 DNA reads as TGTGCCAGTAGTCCAAGGACGGTGAAAACTGAAGCTTTCTTT. It specifies CASSPRTVKTEAFF.

This clonotype was counted at least ten times. V is TRBV6-5 and J is TRBJ2-7; D call uncertain. CDR1 is MNHEY, CDR2 SVGAGI, per germline. This CDR3 is 14 amino acids long. V lost 6 bases to trimming and J lost 4 bases, with 16 bases between them. The CDR3 DNA is TGTGCCAGCAGGCCCGGGTCTGGGTTTTACGAGCAGTACTTC. Translating gives CASRPGSGFYEQYF.

Comments on this clonotype: A junction end diverges from the germline sequence, so it may reflect a read error. The rearrangement uses TRBV4-3 and TRBJ1-5; D ambiguous. The germline V gene has CDR1 LGHNA and CDR2 YSLEER. This CDR3 is 14 amino acids long. CDR3 bases: TGCGCCAGCAGCCAAGACAGTCGCAATCAGCCCCGGCATTTT. Protein: CASSQDSRNQPRHF.

Turning to this clonotype: Since a much larger clone is just one base distant, this may be a read error. This sequence joins TRBV12-3 or TRBV12-4 and TRBJ2-7; no clear D gene. The CDR3 extends over 11 amino acids. V lost 5 bases and J lost 7, with 9 bases in between. CDR3 DNA: TGTGCCAGCAGTCTCCAGGAGGAGCAGTACTTC. This gives the protein CASSLQEEQYF.

With respect to this clonotype: A much larger clone differs from this one at a single base, so this may be a read error. The V gene is TRBV7-9, the J gene TRBJ2-5; D remains ambiguous. This CDR3 has 11 amino acids. Germline V CDR1 and CDR2: SEHNR, FQNEAQ (reference sequence). The CDR3 nucleotides are TGTGCCAGCAGCTTAGCCGAGACCCGGTACTTC. Translation gives CASSLAETRYF.

As to this clonotype: A read error may be the cause here, since a much bigger clone is one base away. V is TRBV20-1 and J is TRBJ1-6, with D possibly TRBD1 on 5 matching bases. V lost 2 bases, J lost 5 bases, and 13 bases lay in between. The CDR3 is made up of 15 amino acids. CDR1 and CDR2 (germline): DFQATT, SNEGSKA (reference sequence). In DNA form, the CDR3 reads TGCAGTGCTAGAAAGGGGCCAGACAATAATTCACCCCTCCACTTT. Translating gives CSARKGPDNNSPLHF.

On this clonotype: One base away lies a much larger clone, so this may be a sequencing read error. This sequence joins TRBV25-1 and TRBJ2-1, with TRBD1 identical over 7 bases. Germline values: CDR1 MGHDK, CDR2 SYGVNS. The CDR3 is 15 amino acids. In nucleotides, the CDR3 is TGTGTCAGCAGTGAATATAGGGGGCAGTACAATGAGCAGTTCTTC. This gives the protein CVSSEYRGQYNEQFF. The complete variable domain, with remaining parts taken from reference TRBV25-1 and TRBJ2-1, reads EADIYQTPRYLVIGTGKKITLECSQTMGHDKMYWYQQDPGMELHLIHYSYGVNSTEKGDLSSESTVSRIRTEHFPLTLESARPSHTSQYLCVSSEYRGQYNEQFFGPGTRLTVL.

This clonotype was found many times. The V call is TRBV29-1, the J call TRBJ2-5, with D uncertain. This CDR3 has 14 residues. Deletions cut 6 bases from V and 5 bases from J, with 19 bases between. Germline CDR1 is SQVTM and CDR2 is ANQGSEA. CDR3 in amino acids: CSVRGVGMYETQYF. Here the CDR3 DNA reads TGCAGCGTCCGAGGCGTAGGGATGTATGAGACCCAGTACTTC.

A note on this clonotype: The final CDR3 position lacks the conserved phenylalanine or tryptophan, pointing to a likely read error. J is TRBJ2-1 and V is TRBV6-6; possible D gene TRBD2, 5 bases. V lost 3 bases and J lost 7, with 10 bases in between. The CDR3 extends over 13 amino acids. The germline V gene has CDR1 MNHNY and CDR2 SVGAGI (reference sequence). As DNA, the CDR3 is TGTGCCAGCAGTTATGAGGGTAAAAATGAGCAGTTCCTC. Amino acids: CASSYEGKNEQFL.

In the case of this clonotype: A clone one base away is much larger, so this may be a read error. This sequence joins TRBV20-1 and TRBJ1-6; D may be TRBD1 (5 bases). Germline CDR1 and CDR2: DFQATT and SNEGSKA (reference sequence). The CDR3 length is 14 residues. The ends were cut back, 1 base at V and 9 bases at J, with 13 bases in the middle. CDR3 sequence (DNA): TGCAGTGCTAGAGGCCAGACAGTCTCTTCACCCCTCCACTTT. Residues: CSARGQTVSSPLHF.

The table lists this clonotype with a few counts. The rearrangement joins TRBV6-5 to TRBJ1-3; no definite D call. There are 17 residues in the CDR3. The ends were cut back, 7 bases at V and 12 bases at J, with 31 bases in the middle. In germline, CDR1 is MNHEY, CDR2 SVGAGI. The CDR3 nucleotides read TGTGCCAGCAAAGCGAGGCCCGGACGGAGCTCTGGAAGCATCATATATTTT. It is translated as CASKARPGRSSGSIIYF.

As concerns this clonotype: Germline is not matched at one junction end, which may reflect a read error. This rearrangement joins TRBV5-4 to TRBJ2-7; 7 bases agree with TRBD2. Looked up from germline, CDR1 is SGHNT and CDR2 is YYREEE (reference sequence). The CDR3 runs to 15 residues. CDR3 in DNA: TGTGCCAGCAGCTCGCCAAGCGGGGTCTCCTACGAGCAGTGCTTC. Translation: CASSSPSGVSYEQCF.

Comment on this clonotype: The junction and the germline gene differ at one end; a read error may be behind it. The CDR3 DNA sequence: TGCAACGTTCGGACAGGGTACCAAGAGACACAGTACTTC. Translation: CNVRTGYQETQYF. The chain joins TRBV29-1 to TRBJ2-5; TRBD1 aligns across 8 bases. Germline CDR1 SQVTM, CDR2 ANQGSEA. The CDR3 totals 13 residues.

This clonotype has only one observation. One end of the junction is discordant with germline, which a read error may explain. The V call is TRBV4-2, the J call TRBJ1-2; TRBD1 matches 7 bases. This CDR3 is 14 amino acids long. Germline V gene lookup returns CDR1 LGHNA and CDR2 YNFKEQ. The CDR3 sequence is CASSLNRDSYVYTF. CDR3 DNA: TGTGCCAGCAGCCTGAACCGGGACAGCTATGTCTACACCTTC.

This clonotype was picked up a small number of times. The junction and the germline gene differ at one end; a read error may be behind it. J is TRBJ1-1 and V is TRBV29-1; D call uncertain. Looked up from germline, CDR1 is SQVTM and CDR2 is ANQGSEA. The CDR3 is made up of 13 amino acids. CDR3 bases: TGCAGCGTGGCTGGGAGCATGAACACTGAAGCCTTCTTT. Its translation is CSVAGSMNTEAFF. Based on the CDR3 plus reference TRBV29-1 and TRBJ1-1, the full variable domain is SAVISQKPSRDICQRGTSLTIQCQVDSQVTMMFWYRQQPGQSLTLIATANQGSEATYESGFVIDKFPISRPNLTFSTLTVSNMSPEDSSIYLCSVAGSMNTEAFFGQGTRLTVV.

In this sample, this clonotype turned up many times. The rearrangement joins TRBV5-1 to TRBJ2-5, with D unresolved. This CDR3 is built from 12 residues. Germline V lookup: CDR1 SGHRS, CDR2 YFSETQ. The V gene lost 4 bases and the J gene lost 5 bases, with 9 bases spanning the gap. The CDR3: CASSNPGETQYF. CDR3 DNA: TGCGCCAGCAGCAACCCTGGGGAGACCCAGTACTTC.